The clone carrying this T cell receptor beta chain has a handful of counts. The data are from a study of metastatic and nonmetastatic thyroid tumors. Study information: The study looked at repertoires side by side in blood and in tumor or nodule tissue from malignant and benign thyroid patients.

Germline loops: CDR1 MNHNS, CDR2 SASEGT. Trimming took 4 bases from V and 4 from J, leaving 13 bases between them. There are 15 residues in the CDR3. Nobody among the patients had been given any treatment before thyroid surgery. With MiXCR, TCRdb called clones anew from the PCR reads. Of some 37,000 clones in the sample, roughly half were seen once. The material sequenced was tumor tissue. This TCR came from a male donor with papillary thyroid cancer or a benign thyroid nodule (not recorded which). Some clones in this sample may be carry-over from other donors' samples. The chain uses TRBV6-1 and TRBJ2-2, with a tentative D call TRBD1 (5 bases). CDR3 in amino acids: CASSVNSGRTGELFF. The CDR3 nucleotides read TGTGCCAGCAGTGTGAATTCAGGGCGCACCGGGGAGCTGTTTTTT.